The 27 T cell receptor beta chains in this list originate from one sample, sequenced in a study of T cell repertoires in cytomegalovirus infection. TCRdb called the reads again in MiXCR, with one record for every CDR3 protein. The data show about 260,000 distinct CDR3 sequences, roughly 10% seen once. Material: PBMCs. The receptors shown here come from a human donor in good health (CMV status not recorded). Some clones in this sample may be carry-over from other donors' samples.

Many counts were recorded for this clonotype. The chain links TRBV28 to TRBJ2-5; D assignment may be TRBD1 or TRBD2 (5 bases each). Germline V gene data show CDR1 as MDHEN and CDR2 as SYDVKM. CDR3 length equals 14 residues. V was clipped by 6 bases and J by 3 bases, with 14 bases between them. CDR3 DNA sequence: TGTGCCAGCAGCTGGACACTGGGGGAAGAGACCCAGTACTTC. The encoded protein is CASSWTLGEETQYF.

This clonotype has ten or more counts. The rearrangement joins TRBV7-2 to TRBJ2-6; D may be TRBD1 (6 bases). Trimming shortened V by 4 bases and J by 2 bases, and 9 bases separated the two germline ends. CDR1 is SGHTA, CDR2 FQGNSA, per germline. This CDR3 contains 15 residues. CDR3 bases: TGTGCCAGCAGCTCCAGGGGTACTGGGGCCAACGTCCTGACTTTC. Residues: CASSSRGTGANVLTF.

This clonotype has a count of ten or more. CDR3 sequence (DNA): TGTGCCATCAGTGAGCCATTGGGACAGGGGGATGGCTACACCTTC. Residues: CAISEPLGQGDGYTF. The chain combines TRBV10-3 with TRBJ1-2; 11 nucleotides line up with TRBD1. Looked up from germline, CDR1 is ENHRY and CDR2 is SYGVKD. This CDR3 has 15 residues. V was clipped by 2 bases and J by 6 bases; unmatched bases: 5.

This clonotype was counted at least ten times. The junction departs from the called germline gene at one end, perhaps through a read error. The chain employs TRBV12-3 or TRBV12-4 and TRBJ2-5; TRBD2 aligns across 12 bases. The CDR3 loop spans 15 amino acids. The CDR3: CASSLSRLAGGIIHF. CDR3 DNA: TGTGCCAGCAGTTTAAGTAGGCTAGCGGGGGGGATAATTCACTTC.

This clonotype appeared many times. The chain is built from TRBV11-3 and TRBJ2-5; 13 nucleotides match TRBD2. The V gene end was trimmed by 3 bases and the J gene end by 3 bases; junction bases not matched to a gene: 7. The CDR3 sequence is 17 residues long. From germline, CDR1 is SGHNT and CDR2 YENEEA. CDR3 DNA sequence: TGTGCCAGCAGCTTGGGGGGACTAGCGGGATTAAAAGAGACCCAGTACTTC. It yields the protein CASSLGGLAGLKETQYF.

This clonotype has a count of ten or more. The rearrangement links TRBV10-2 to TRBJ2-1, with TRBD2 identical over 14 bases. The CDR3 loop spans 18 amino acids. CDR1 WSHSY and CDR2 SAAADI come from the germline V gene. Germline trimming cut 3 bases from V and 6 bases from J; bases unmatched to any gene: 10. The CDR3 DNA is TGCGCCAGCAGTGATCCCGGGACTAGCGGGAGAAGCGGCAATGAGCAGTTCTTC. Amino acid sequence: CASSDPGTSGRSGNEQFF.

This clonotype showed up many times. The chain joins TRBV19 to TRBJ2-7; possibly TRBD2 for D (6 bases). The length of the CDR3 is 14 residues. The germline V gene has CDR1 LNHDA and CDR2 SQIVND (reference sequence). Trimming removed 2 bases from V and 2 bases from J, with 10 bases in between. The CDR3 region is CASSISEGTYEQYF. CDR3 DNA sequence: TGTGCCAGTAGTATATCGGAGGGGACCTACGAGCAGTACTTC.

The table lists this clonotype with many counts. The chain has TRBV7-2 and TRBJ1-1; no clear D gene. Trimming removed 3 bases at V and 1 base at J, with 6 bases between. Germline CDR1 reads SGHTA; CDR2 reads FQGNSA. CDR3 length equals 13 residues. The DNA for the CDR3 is TGTGCCAGCAGCTTCGGCGGGAACACTGAAGCTTTCTTT. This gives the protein CASSFGGNTEAFF.

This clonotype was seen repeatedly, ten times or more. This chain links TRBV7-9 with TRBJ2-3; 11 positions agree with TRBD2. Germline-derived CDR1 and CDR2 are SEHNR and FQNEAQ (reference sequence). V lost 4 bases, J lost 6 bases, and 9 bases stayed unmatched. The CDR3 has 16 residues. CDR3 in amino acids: CASSWGSGGAADTQYF. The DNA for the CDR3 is TGTGCCAGCAGCTGGGGTAGCGGGGGGGCAGCTGATACGCAGTATTTT.

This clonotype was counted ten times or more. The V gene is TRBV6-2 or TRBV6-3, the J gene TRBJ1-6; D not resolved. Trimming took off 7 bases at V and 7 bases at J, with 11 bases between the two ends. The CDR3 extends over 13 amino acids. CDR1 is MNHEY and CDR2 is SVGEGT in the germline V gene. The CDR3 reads CASINPGNSPLHF. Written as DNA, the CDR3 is TGTGCCAGCATTAATCCCGGGAATTCACCCCTCCACTTT.

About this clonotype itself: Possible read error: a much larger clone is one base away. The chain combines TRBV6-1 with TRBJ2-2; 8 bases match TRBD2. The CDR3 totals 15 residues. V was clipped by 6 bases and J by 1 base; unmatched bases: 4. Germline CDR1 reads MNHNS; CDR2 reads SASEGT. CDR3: CASRSAGGNTGELFF. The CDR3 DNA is TGTGCCAGCAGGTCGGCGGGGGGGAACACCGGGGAGCTGTTTTTT.

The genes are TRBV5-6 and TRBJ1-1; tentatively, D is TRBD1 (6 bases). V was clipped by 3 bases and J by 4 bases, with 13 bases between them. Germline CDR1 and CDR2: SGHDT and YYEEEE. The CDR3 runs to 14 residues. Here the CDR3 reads CASSSTGLATEAFF. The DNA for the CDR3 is TGTGCCAGCAGCTCGACAGGCCTAGCCACTGAAGCTTTCTTT. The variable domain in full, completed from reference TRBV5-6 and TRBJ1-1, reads DAGVTQSPTHLIKTRGQQVTLRCSPKSGHDTVSWYQQALGQGPQFIFQYYEEEERQRGNFPDRFSGHQFPNYSSELNVNALLLGDSALYLCASSSTGLATEAFFGQGTRLTVV.

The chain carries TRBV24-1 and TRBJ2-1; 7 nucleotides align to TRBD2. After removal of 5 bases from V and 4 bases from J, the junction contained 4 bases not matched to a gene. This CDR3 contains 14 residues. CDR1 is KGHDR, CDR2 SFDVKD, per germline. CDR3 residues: CATSVGGSYNEQFF. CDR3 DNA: TGTGCCACCAGTGTGGGCGGGAGTTACAATGAGCAGTTCTTC.

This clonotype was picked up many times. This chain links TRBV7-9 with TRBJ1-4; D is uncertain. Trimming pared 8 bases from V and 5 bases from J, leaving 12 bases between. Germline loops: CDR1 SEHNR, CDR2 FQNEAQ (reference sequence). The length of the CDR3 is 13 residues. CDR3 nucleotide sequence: TGTGCCAGCGGGCGAGGGTTGAATGAAAAACTGTTTTTT. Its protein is CASGRGLNEKLFF.

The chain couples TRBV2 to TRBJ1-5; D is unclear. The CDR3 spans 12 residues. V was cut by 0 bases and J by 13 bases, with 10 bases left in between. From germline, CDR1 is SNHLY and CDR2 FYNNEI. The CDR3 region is CASSEALGLQHF. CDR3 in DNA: TGTGCCAGCAGTGAAGCCCTCGGACTTCAGCATTTT.

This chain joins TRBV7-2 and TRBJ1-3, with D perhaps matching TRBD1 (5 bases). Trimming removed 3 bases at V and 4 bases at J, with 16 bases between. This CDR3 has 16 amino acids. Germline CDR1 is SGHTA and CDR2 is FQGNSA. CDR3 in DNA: TGTGCCAGCAGCTTCTTAGAGGGGACGGCGGGAAACACCATATATTTT. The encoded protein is CASSFLEGTAGNTIYF. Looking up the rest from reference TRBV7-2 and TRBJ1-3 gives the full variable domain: GAGVSQSPSNKVTEKGKDVELRCDPISGHTALYWYRQSLGQGLEFLIYFQGNSAPDKSGLPSDRFSAERTGGSVSTLTIQRTQQEDSAVYLCASSFLEGTAGNTIYFGEGSWLTVV.

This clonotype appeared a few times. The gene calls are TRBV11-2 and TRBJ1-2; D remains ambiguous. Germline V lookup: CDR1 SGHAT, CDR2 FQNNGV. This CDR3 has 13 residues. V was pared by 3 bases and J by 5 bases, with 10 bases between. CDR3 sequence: CASSFNRDYGYTF. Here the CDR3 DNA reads TGTGCCAGCAGCTTTAATAGGGATTATGGCTACACCTTC.

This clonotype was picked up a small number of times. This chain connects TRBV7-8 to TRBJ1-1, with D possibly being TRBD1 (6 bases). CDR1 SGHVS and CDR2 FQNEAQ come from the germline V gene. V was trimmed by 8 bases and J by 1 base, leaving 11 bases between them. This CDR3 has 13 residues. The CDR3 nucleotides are TGTGCCAGCGTCAGGGGAGGGAACACTGAAGCTTTCTTT. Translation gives CASVRGGNTEAFF.

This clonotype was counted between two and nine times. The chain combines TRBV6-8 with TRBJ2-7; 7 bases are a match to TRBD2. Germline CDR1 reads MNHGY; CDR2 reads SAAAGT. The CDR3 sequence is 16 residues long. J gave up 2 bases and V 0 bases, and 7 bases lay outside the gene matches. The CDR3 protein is CASSYSGREPPYEQYF. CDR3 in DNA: TGTGCCAGCAGTTACTCCGGGCGGGAGCCACCCTACGAGCAGTACTTC.

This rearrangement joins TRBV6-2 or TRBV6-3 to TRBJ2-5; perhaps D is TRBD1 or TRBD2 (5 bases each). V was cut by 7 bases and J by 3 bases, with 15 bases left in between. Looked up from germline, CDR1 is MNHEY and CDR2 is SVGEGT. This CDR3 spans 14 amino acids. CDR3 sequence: CASMTPGREETQYF. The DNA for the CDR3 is TGTGCCAGCATGACACCGGGGCGGGAAGAGACCCAGTACTTC.

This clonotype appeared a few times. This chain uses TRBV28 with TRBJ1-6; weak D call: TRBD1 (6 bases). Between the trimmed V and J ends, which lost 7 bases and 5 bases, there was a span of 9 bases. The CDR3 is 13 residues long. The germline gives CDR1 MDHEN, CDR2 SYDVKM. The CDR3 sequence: CASKRGDNSPLHF. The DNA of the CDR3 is TGTGCCAGCAAAAGGGGGGATAATTCACCCCTCCACTTT.

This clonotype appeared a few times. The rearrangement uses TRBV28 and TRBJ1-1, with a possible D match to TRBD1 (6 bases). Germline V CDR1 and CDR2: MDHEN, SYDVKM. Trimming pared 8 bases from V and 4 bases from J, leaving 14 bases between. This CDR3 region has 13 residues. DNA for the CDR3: TGTGCCAGCTGGCGGGGAGGGGGCACTGAAGCTTTCTTT. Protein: CASWRGGGTEAFF.

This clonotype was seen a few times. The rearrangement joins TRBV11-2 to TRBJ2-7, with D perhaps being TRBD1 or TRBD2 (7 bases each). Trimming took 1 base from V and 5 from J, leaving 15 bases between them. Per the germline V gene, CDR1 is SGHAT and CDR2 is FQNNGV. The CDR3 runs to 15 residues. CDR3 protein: CASSLGGQGGNEQYF. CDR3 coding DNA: TGTGCCAGCAGCTTAGGCGGGCAGGGGGGGAACGAGCAGTACTTC.

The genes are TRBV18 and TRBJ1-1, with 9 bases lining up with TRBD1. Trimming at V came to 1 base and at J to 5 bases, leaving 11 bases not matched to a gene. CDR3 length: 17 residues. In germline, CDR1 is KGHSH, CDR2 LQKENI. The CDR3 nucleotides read TGTGCCAGCTCACCACTTAATTGGGGACAGGGAGGTACTGAAGCTTTCTTT. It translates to CASSPLNWGQGGTEAFF. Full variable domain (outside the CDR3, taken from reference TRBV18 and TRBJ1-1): NAGVMQNPRHLVRRRGQEARLRCSPMKGHSHVYWYRQLPEEGLKFMVYLQKENIIDESGMPKERFSAEFPKEGPSILRIQQVVRGDSAAYFCASSPLNWGQGGTEAFFGQGTRLTVV.

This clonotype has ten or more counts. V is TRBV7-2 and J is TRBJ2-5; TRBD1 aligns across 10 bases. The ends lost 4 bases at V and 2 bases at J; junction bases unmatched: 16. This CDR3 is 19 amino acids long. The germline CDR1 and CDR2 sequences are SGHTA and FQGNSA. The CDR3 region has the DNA TGTGCCAGCAGCTCGTGGGGACAGGGGAGGCCCGGGCCGCAAGAGACCCAGTACTTC. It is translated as CASSSWGQGRPGPQETQYF.

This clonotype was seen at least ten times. The CDR3 DNA is TGTGCCAGCAGCTCCTCCGGGAAAAATCAGCCCCAGCATTTT. It yields the protein CASSSSGKNQPQHF. The V and J genes are TRBV7-2 and TRBJ1-5, with D unresolved. CDR1 SGHTA and CDR2 FQGNSA come from the germline V gene. V dropped 4 bases and J dropped 4 bases, with 11 bases sitting between them. The CDR3 is 14 amino acids.

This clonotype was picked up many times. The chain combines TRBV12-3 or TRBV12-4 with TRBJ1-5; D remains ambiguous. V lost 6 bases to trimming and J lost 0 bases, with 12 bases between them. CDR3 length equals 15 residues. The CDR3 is CASRVRMDSNQPQHF. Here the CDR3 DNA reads TGTGCCAGCAGGGTCAGGATGGATAGCAATCAGCCCCAGCATTTT.